This T cell receptor (beta chain) comes out of a study of technical replicates of blood from a few donors. Libraries were prepared by immunoSEQ multiplex PCR; TCRdb keeps only in-frame clonotypes and omits some of them. The sample holds about 59,000 clones, around 85% seen once. This clonotype was sampled from a human donor in good health. Some clones in this sample may be carry-over from other donors' samples. The sample was PBMCs.

In DNA, the CDR3 is TGCAGCGTACGGGTGAGCTCCTACAATGAGCAGTTCTTC. Translating it yields CSVRVSSYNEQFF. The chain links TRBV29-1 to TRBJ2-1; D is ambiguous. Trimming cost V 6 bases and J 0 bases, with 9 bases left between them. The V gene's germline CDR1 is SQVTM and CDR2 ANQGSEA. The CDR3 spans 13 residues.